The rows below give T cell receptor beta chains drawn from one sample of a study of shared clonotypes between healthy human individuals. Generated by immunoSEQ multiplex PCR, the TCRdb table keeps only in-frame clones and is missing some. This table holds roughly 1,500,000 clones, approximately 98% found once. Material for sequencing was naive CD4+ T cells sorted from blood. These receptors all stem from a man aged 30-40 years in good health. CDR3s include the opening cysteine and the closing phenylalanine or tryptophan. D genes are given only for firm matches. Size is stated for part of the rows, as once, few or many counts, or as a class when the clone is expanded.

>-|TRBV7-2|-|TRBJ2-7
TGTGCCAGCAGCTTAGAATTTGCCTACGAGCAGTACTTC
CASSLEFAYEQYF
>TRBD1|TRBV18|-|TRBJ1-5
TGTGCCAGCTCACCACGGCGGACAGGGGAGCGGCTTCAGCCCCAGCATTTT
CASSPRRTGERLQPQHF
>TRBD2|TRBV9|-|TRBJ2-7
TGTGCCAGCAGCGTAGAGCCCGGCGGGGGCTCCTACGAGCAGTACTTC
CASSVEPGGGSYEQYF
>TRBD2|TRBV15|-|TRBJ2-7
TGTGCCACCAGCAGAGATCGACTAGCGGGATTAAGCGAGCAGTACTTC
CATSRDRLAGLSEQYF
>-|TRBV5-5|-|TRBJ2-7
TGTGCCAGCAGCTTCCCAGTAGCCTACGAGCAGTACTTC
CASSFPVAYEQYF
>TRBD2|TRBV10-3|once|TRBJ2-2
TGTGCCATCGGGGGCCTAGCGGGAGGGCCGGTCTCTGGGGAGCTGTTTTTT
CAIGGLAGGPVSGELFF
>-|TRBV27|once|TRBJ2-7
TGTGCCAGCAGTAAATCCAACCGGGACGGCTACGAGCAGTACTTC
CASSKSNRDGYEQYF
>TRBD1|TRBV19|-|TRBJ2-7
TGTGCCAGTAGTATCTCGGTTATTGGACAGGGGCCCTACGAGCAGTACTTC
CASSISVIGQGPYEQYF
>-|TRBV19|-|TRBJ2-5
TGTGCCAGTAGTATACCGAGCGGAGAGACCCAGTACTTC
CASSIPSGETQYF
>-|TRBV18|-|TRBJ1-1
TGTGCCAGCTCACCACCGGGGGCTAGGGACACTGAAGCTTTCTTT
CASSPPGARDTEAFF
>-|TRBV9|-|TRBJ2-2
TGTGCCAGCAGCGTAGTCGGGGCAGGAGTAACCCCCGGGGAGCTGTTTTTT
CASSVVGAGVTPGELFF
>-|TRBV7-2|-|TRBJ2-3
TGTGCCAGCAGCTCGAACACAGATACGCAGTATTTT
CASSSNTDTQYF
>TRBD1|TRBV5-1|-|TRBJ2-5
TGCGCCAGCAGGGTGACAGGGAACCAAGAGACCCAGTACTTC
CASRVTGNQETQYF
>TRBD1|TRBV4-2|-|TRBJ2-7
TGTGCCAGCAGCCAAGGTGTGGGACAGCTCATCTCCTACGAGCAGTACTTC
CASSQGVGQLISYEQYF
>-|TRBV2|medium-sized|TRBJ2-3
TGTGCCACCTCCCCCGGTCTAGACACAGATACGCAGTATTTT
CATSPGLDTDTQYF
>TRBD2|TRBV28|-|TRBJ2-7
TGTGCCAGCAGCGGGGGGTCGGCTAACGAGCAGTACTTC
CASSGGSANEQYF
>-|TRBV7-2|-|TRBJ2-3
TGTGCCAGCAGCTTTAGGAGCGGTAGCACAGATACGCAGTATTTT
CASSFRSGSTDTQYF
>TRBD1|TRBV5-1|-|TRBJ1-2
TGCGCCAGCAGCTTACCGGGACAGGGCTATGGCTACACCTTC
CASSLPGQGYGYTF
>-|TRBV6-6|-|TRBJ2-6
TGTGCCAGCAGTACGACAGGAGACGGGGCCAACGTCCTGACTTTC
CASSTTGDGANVLTF
>TRBD2|TRBV9|-|TRBJ2-5
TGTGCCAGCAGCGTAGCTATGGCTAGCGGAATGATACAAGAGACCCAGTACTTC
CASSVAMASGMIQETQYF
>TRBD1|TRBV28|-|TRBJ1-4
TGTGCCAGCAGTCCGCGGACAGGTTACGGTGAAAAACTGTTTTTT
CASSPRTGYGEKLFF
>-|TRBV6-4|once|TRBJ2-3
TGTGCCAGCAGTGTAACCAGGGGTGATACGCAGTATTTT
CASSVTRGDTQYF
>-|TRBV15|-|TRBJ1-1
TGTGCCACCAGCAGACAGTCGAACACTGAAGCTTTCTTT
CATSRQSNTEAFF
>TRBD2|TRBV7-9|-|TRBJ2-1
TGTGCCAGCAGCTTAGCGTTTCGCGGGAGGCGATACAATGAGCAGTTCTTC
CASSLAFRGRRYNEQFF
>TRBD1|TRBV30|-|TRBJ1-2
TGTGCCTGGAGAAATTGGACAGGGGGCGTCTATGGCTACACCTTC
CAWRNWTGGVYGYTF
>-|TRBV6-5|-|TRBJ2-3
TGTGCCAGCTCCAGGACAGATTCAAAAGATACGCAGTATTTT
CASSRTDSKDTQYF
>TRBD1|TRBV6-5|-|TRBJ2-1
TGTGCCAGCAGTTGGAGGACAGGGGGAGCGAACAATGAGCAGTTCTTC
CASSWRTGGANNEQFF
>TRBD2|TRBV7-2|-|TRBJ2-3
TGTGCCAGCAGCCCCAACCCCAGGACTAGCAGTAGCACAGATACGCAGTATTTT
CASSPNPRTSSSTDTQYF
>-|TRBV6-5|-|TRBJ2-7
TGTGCCAGCAGCCCCCAGCAGGGAGCCTACGAGCAGTACTTC
CASSPQQGAYEQYF
>-|TRBV10-3|-|TRBJ2-3
TGTGCCATCAGTAGTTTCCAGGGCTACACAGATACGCAGTATTTT
CAISSFQGYTDTQYF
>TRBD2|TRBV28|once|TRBJ2-5
TGTGCCAGCAGTCCATGGACAGGCGGGATAGCGGGAGTGGGCATACAAGAGACCCAGTACTTC
CASSPWTGGIAGVGIQETQYF